These 18 T cell receptor beta chains originate from one sample sequenced in a study of blood T cells in healthy people across ages. A second PCR of roughly 6 to 12 cycles used a sample-barcoded 5' primer and a J-beta primer mix. TCRdb re-called the 5' RACE reads with MiXCR, one entry per CDR3 protein. This repertoire shows 1.5 million to 2 million distinct CDR3 sequences, 40% to 55% found once; its top ten account for around 2.1%. Sequencing was carried out using blood. The origin of the receptors is a woman in her forties in good health.

The V call is TRBV11-1, the J call TRBJ1-2; D may be TRBD1 (6 bases). The CDR3 spans 13 residues. Germline loops: CDR1 SGHAT, CDR2 FQDESV (reference sequence). Trimming shortened V by 8 bases and J by 4 bases, and 14 bases separated the two germline ends. CDR3 in DNA: TGTGCCAGCGCTCGGACAGCCACCTATGGCTACACCTTC. Translated: CASARTATYGYTF.

In DNA form, the CDR3 reads TGTGCCAGCAGCCCGGAGCGGGGACTCACAGATACGCAGTATTTT. It specifies CASSPERGLTDTQYF. This chain joins TRBV5-6 and TRBJ2-3; 7 bases match TRBD2. CDR3 length: 15 amino acids. Germline lookup yields CDR1 SGHDT and CDR2 YYEEEE. V trimming: 4 bases; J trimming: 2 bases; junction bases outside the gene matches: 7.

This rearrangement joins TRBV2 to TRBJ1-6, with D perhaps matching TRBD1 (6 bases). This CDR3 contains 17 residues. Germline CDR1 is SNHLY and CDR2 is FYNNEI. Trimming took off 4 bases at V and 0 bases at J, with 13 bases between the two ends. The CDR3 reads CASSGTVRGSYNSPLHF. In DNA, the CDR3 is TGTGCCAGCAGTGGGACAGTGCGGGGCTCCTATAATTCACCCCTCCACTTT.

This chain links TRBV6-7 with TRBJ1-4, with D unclear. TRBV6-7 is identified as an open reading frame with a role that is uncertain. Trimming cost V 2 bases and J 8 bases, with 21 bases left between them. The CDR3 loop spans 17 amino acids. The CDR3 protein is CASSYLSGHSQPEKLFF. The CDR3 DNA sequence: TGTGCCAGCAGTTACCTGTCCGGCCACAGTCAACCCGAAAAACTGTTTTTT.

This clonotype has a handful of counts. J is TRBJ2-1 and V is TRBV4-1; 11 positions agree with TRBD2. The CDR3 sequence is 19 residues long. Germline-derived CDR1 and CDR2 are MGHRA and YSYEKL. V lost 4 bases, J lost 7 bases, and 18 bases stayed unmatched. The CDR3 region is CASSPLAPFYSGGGNEQFF. In DNA, the CDR3 is TGCGCCAGCAGCCCCCTAGCCCCCTTTTATAGCGGGGGGGGAAATGAGCAGTTCTTC.

This chain uses TRBV28 with TRBJ1-5; D ambiguous. The CDR3 totals 14 residues. Germline V gene lookup returns CDR1 MDHEN and CDR2 SYDVKM. V was shortened by 5 bases and J by 4 bases, with 12 bases between the two germline ends. The CDR3 here is CASSPIPANQPQHF. For the CDR3, the DNA is TGTGCCAGCAGTCCCATCCCAGCTAATCAGCCCCAGCATTTT.

The V and J genes are TRBV7-9 and TRBJ2-3, with 7 bases that match TRBD1. Germline-derived CDR1 and CDR2 are SEHNR and FQNEAQ (reference sequence). The CDR3 length is 13 residues. V trimming: 10 bases; J trimming: 2 bases; junction bases outside the gene matches: 6. CDR3 region: CAISGGTTDTQYF. CDR3 in DNA: TGTGCCATATCAGGGGGTACCACAGATACGCAGTATTTT.

This clonotype has at least ten counts. Its ends do not fully match the called genes, so a read error is possible. The rearrangement links TRBV5-1 to TRBJ2-4; D uncertain. Germline V gives CDR1 SGHRS, CDR2 YFSETQ. This CDR3 contains 14 residues. CDR3 in amino acids: CASSLGSAKNIQYF. CDR3 DNA sequence: TGTGCCAGCAGCCTTGGGTCAGCCAAAAACATTCAGTACTTC. The whole variable domain, remainder taken from reference TRBV5-1 and TRBJ2-4, is KAGVTQTPRYLIKTRGQQVTLSCSPISGHRSVSWYQQTPGQGLQFLFEYFSETQRNKGNFPGRFSGRQFSNSRSEMNVSTLELGDSALYLCASSLGSAKNIQYFGAGTRLSVL.

The chain couples TRBV2 to TRBJ1-6, with a tentative D call TRBD1 (5 bases). V lost 2 bases and J lost 4, with 9 bases in between. CDR3 length: 15 amino acids. Germline V gene sequence: CDR1 SNHLY, CDR2 FYNNEI. The CDR3, as DNA: TGTGCCAGCAGTGAACCAGGGACTTATAATTCACCCCTCCACTTT. This gives the protein CASSEPGTYNSPLHF.

This sequence joins TRBV7-6 and TRBJ2-1, with 7 bases matching TRBD1. Germline V gene sequence: CDR1 SGHVS, CDR2 FNYEAQ. The CDR3 is made up of 16 amino acids. The junction had 7 bases not matched to a gene; V was cut back by 1 base and J by 4 bases. The CDR3 loop is CASSLGRDSLYNEQFF. CDR3 in DNA: TGTGCCAGCAGCTTAGGAAGGGACAGCTTATACAATGAGCAGTTCTTC.

This chain links TRBV4-1 with TRBJ2-7; D gene unclear. Trimming removed 1 base at V and 0 bases at J, with 13 bases between. The CDR3 totals 16 residues. Germline CDR1 and CDR2: MGHRA and YSYEKL. CDR3 residues: CASSQVWRSSSYEQYF. CDR3 in DNA: TGCGCCAGCAGCCAAGTTTGGCGGTCAAGCTCCTACGAGCAGTACTTC.

This clonotype was found once. V usage is TRBV6-2 or TRBV6-3 and J usage is TRBJ1-5; maybe TRBD1 (6 bases). Germline V CDR1 and CDR2: MNHEY, SVGEGT. The CDR3 extends over 14 amino acids. V gave up 6 bases and J gave up 5 bases, with 14 bases separating them. For the CDR3, the DNA is TGTGCCAGCAGAGTCGGGGGGACACATCAGCCCCAGCATTTT. This translates into CASRVGGTHQPQHF.

The V call is TRBV10-3, the J call TRBJ2-1; 9 positions agree with TRBD1. The CDR3 contains 13 residues. Germline lookup yields CDR1 ENHRY and CDR2 SYGVKD. J was trimmed by 9 bases and V by 0 bases; bases with no gene match: 0. DNA for the CDR3: TGTGCCATCAGTGAGTCGACAGGGGGTGAGCAGTTCTTC. This gives the protein CAISESTGGEQFF.

The J gene is TRBJ2-4, the V gene TRBV12-3 or TRBV12-4, with D tentatively TRBD1 (6 bases). Trimming took 2 bases from V and 3 from J, leaving 14 bases between them. The CDR3 sequence is 16 residues long. The CDR3 reads CASSLRTDSFKNIQYF. In DNA, the CDR3 is TGTGCCAGCAGTTTAAGGACAGACTCCTTCAAAAACATTCAGTACTTC.

The V call is TRBV20-1, the J call TRBJ2-3; the match to TRBD1 covers 7 bases. Germline CDR1 and CDR2: DFQATT and SNEGSKA (reference sequence). Trimming at V came to 6 bases and at J to 0 bases, leaving 6 bases not matched to a gene. The CDR3 sequence is 14 residues long. The DNA for the CDR3 is TGCAGTGCCCACGGGACAGTCAGCACAGATACGCAGTATTTT. Translation: CSAHGTVSTDTQYF.

CDR3 protein: CASSYNLGQESSYEQYF. The CDR3, as DNA: TGTGCCAGCAGTTACAATTTGGGTCAGGAATCGTCCTACGAGCAGTACTTC. J is TRBJ2-7 and V is TRBV6-2 or TRBV6-3; D gene ambiguous. The CDR3 sequence is 17 residues long. CDR1 and CDR2 from the germline V gene are MNHEY and SVGEGT. Trimming shortened V by 2 bases and J by 1 base, and 18 bases separated the two germline ends.

The chain links TRBV6-5 to TRBJ2-7; 12 bases are shared with TRBD2. The CDR3 has 16 amino acids. The V segment lost 4 bases and the J segment 7 bases; nucleotides outside the gene matches: 11. Looked up from germline, CDR1 is MNHEY and CDR2 is SVGAGI. The CDR3 region is CASSLTPSGGGNEQYF. Here the CDR3 DNA reads TGTGCCAGCAGTTTAACTCCTAGCGGGGGGGGTAATGAGCAGTACTTC.

The V gene is TRBV11-2, the J gene TRBJ2-5; D is ambiguous. Germline V gene sequence: CDR1 SGHAT, CDR2 FQNNGV. The CDR3 is made up of 15 amino acids. The V gene lost 1 base and the J gene lost 1 base, with 10 bases spanning the gap. CDR3 bases: TGTGCCAGCAGCTTAGGGGCCAGCTTCCAAGAGACCCAGTACTTC. It codes for CASSLGASFQETQYF.